The clone carrying this T cell receptor beta chain was counted a single time. The data originate from a study of blood T cell repertoires in COVID-19. TCRdb's table, derived via immunoSEQ multiplex PCR, lists solely in-frame clones and lacks some. The top ten hold approximately 2.4% of the sample, which has 130,000 to 150,000 clones, 88% seen once. V lost 5 bases and J 5 bases, leaving 11 bases between the germline ends. CDR1 and CDR2 (germline): LGHNA, YNFKEQ. The CDR3 extends over 13 amino acids. The chain has TRBV4-2 and TRBJ2-3; unclear D gene. The source of this sequence is a human donor in a cohort sampled during active COVID-19. Sequenced input: peripheral blood. CDR3 bases: TGTGCCAGCAGCGAGATACCACGAGATACGCAGTATTTT. Its protein is CASSEIPRDTQYF.